This T cell receptor (beta chain) is from a study of molecular identifiers for immune sequencing clone quantification. Findings of the study overall: Among effectors, clones above 20 RNA copies held over 98% of molecules; among naive cells, under 1%.

Of note for this clonotype: Its antigen is not known. A much larger clonotype is one base distant, so this may be a read error.

Methods described previously were used for bulk TCR libraries, and listed TCR primers were applied. TCRdb itself ran the PCR reads through MiXCR, one entry per CDR3 protein. The sample consists of about 60,000 distinct CDR3 sequences, around 20% of them appearing once. Deletions cut 4 bases from V and 7 bases from J, with 17 bases between. Germline lookup yields CDR1 SGHVS and CDR2 FQNEAQ. This CDR3 is built from 15 residues. For naive CD8 T cells, sorting used the CD8+CD4-CCR7+CD45RA+ phenotype. Sequenced input: naive CD8+ T cells from blood, with Jurkat cell RNA spiked in. Stated subset: FACS-sorted CD8+CD4-CCR7+CD45RA+ naive T cells. This chain joins TRBV7-8 and TRBJ2-1; D unclear. The receptor was derived from a human donor in good health. Some libraries in this study had Jurkat cell RNA spiked in. For the CDR3, the DNA is TGTGCCAGCAGCTGTGGGAAGATCAGCCCAAATGAGCAGTTCTTC. It is translated as CASSCGKISPNEQFF.